This record covers a single T cell receptor beta chain. Its antigen is not identified. This entry belongs to a study of beta chain features in type 1 diabetes. About the study: Age and gender were similar between patients and healthy donors, as were cell yields.

Expressed TCRB transcripts were sequenced after all isolated RNA was converted to cDNA. About 3.57 million reads were obtained on average from naive, central memory and regulatory T cell samples. Some clones are missing from TCRdb's copy, which holds only in-frame ones; the method was immunoSEQ multiplex PCR. In the table there are about 360,000 clones, roughly an eighth of which are singletons. The study, taken as a whole, reports: Across all four CD4+ subsets, people with type 1 diabetes showed modestly shorter TCRB CDR3s. Small HLA sub-analyses could not settle whether HLA shapes TCRB rearrangement.

Germline V gene lookup returns CDR1 SEHNR and CDR2 FQNEAQ (reference sequence). The CDR3 is 16 residues long. Trimming removed 1 base at V and 2 bases at J, with 12 bases between. One heparinised blood draw, averaging roughly 0.12 L, came from each donor. The sequenced sample was naive CD4+ T cells from blood. The clonotype originates from a woman between 18 and 30 years old with type 1 diabetes. The chain combines TRBV7-9 with TRBJ2-1; maybe TRBD2 (5 bases). The CDR3 sequence is CASSLGRPWTYNEQFF. Written as DNA, the CDR3 is TGTGCCAGCAGCTTAGGGAGGCCCTGGACCTACAATGAGCAGTTCTTC.